The T cell receptor beta chain described here comes from a study of blood T cell repertoires in COVID-19. Study overall: T cells, B-cell-depleted T cells, or PBMCs provided the cDNA or gDNA that served as material.

In the authors' workflow: Estimation of nucleated cell counts relied on the amplification of reference gene primers. Repertoires were generated with immunoSEQ multiplex PCR, while TCRdb's copy carries only in-frame clones and drops some. The DNA gave D and trimming, while V, J and clone size come from that table. The sample yields approximately 530,000 clones, approximately 91% seen once. This CDR3 region has 15 residues. Germline V gives CDR1 SGHTA, CDR2 FQGTGA. V lost 2 bases and J 7 bases, leaving 12 bases between the germline ends. This TCR was recovered from a woman between 45 and 60 years old with COVID-19, enrolled during active disease. The V gene is TRBV7-3, the J gene TRBJ1-6; a possible D gene is TRBD1 (6 bases). Sequencing input: peripheral blood. The chain's CDR3 is CASSLYGQKNSPLHF. CDR3 coding DNA: TGTGCCAGCAGCTTATATGGACAGAAGAATTCACCCCTCCACTTT.